This TCR beta chain emerged from a study of Graves' ophthalmopathy and Graves' hyperthyroidism. Whole-study results and caveats: Detected in blood as well were most expanded thyroid clonotypes with frequency above 0.001.

Enrolled hyperthyroidism patients had a new diagnosis, a duration under 2 months, and an age of 18 to 65. The PBMCs had their origin in approximately 10 ml of fresh peripheral blood. This clonotype was seen a few times. Its antigen is still unknown. Amplifying from RNA transcripts, the study obtained TCR beta CDR3 regions. HTBI primers were employed in first-round RT-PCR, then a second-round multiplex PCR followed. MiXCR was run by TCRdb on the multiplex PCR reads, yielding one entry per CDR3 protein. The sample holds just over 600,000 distinct CDR3 sequences, 22% seen once. The sequenced material came from peripheral blood. This TCR was sampled from a woman aged 18 to 35 with stable Graves' hyperthyroidism. Some clones in this sample may be carry-over from other donors' samples.

Written as DNA, the CDR3 is TGTGCCAGCTCACCAATGGTAGCCCCTGGAAACACCATATATTTT. Translated, it gives CASSPMVAPGNTIYF. The chain links TRBV18 to TRBJ1-3; D ambiguous. Deletions cut 2 bases from V and 2 bases from J, with 10 bases between. Germline CDR1 is KGHSH and CDR2 is LQKENI. The CDR3 runs to 15 residues.